The 8 T cell receptor beta chains given below trace back to one sample, sequenced in a study of blood T cell repertoires in COVID-19. Sequenced by immunoSEQ multiplex PCR; TCRdb stores in-frame clones only, minus some. The repertoire holds over 25,000 clones, roughly 88% seen once, with 6.5% to 8.5% in the top ten. Input material: peripheral blood. The receptors shown here come from a woman aged 45-60 years with active COVID-19.

V gene TRBV2 combines with J gene TRBJ1-1, with TRBD1 matching 7 bases. Germline CDR1 SNHLY, CDR2 FYNNEI. The trim removed 11 bases at V and 3 bases at J, leaving 9 bases unmatched. The CDR3 runs 13 residues. CDR3 residues: CAGSGGIDTEAFF. The CDR3 DNA follows: TGTGCCGGTTCAGGGGGAATAGACACTGAAGCTTTCTTT.

The rearrangement joins TRBV27 to TRBJ2-3; D remains ambiguous. The CDR3 has 14 amino acids. The V end lost 3 bases, the J end lost 1 base, and 8 bases lay between the germline ends. Germline CDR1 reads MNHEY; CDR2 reads SMNVEV (reference sequence). The CDR3 DNA is TGTGCCAGCAGTTTGCGCGCGGGCACAGATACGCAGTATTTT. Its protein is CASSLRAGTDTQYF.

The genes are TRBV5-4 and TRBJ2-1, with a possible D match to TRBD2 (6 bases). Per germline, CDR1 SGHNT and CDR2 YYREEE (reference sequence). With 2 bases removed from V and 3 bases from J, the gap between germline ends came to 9 bases. The CDR3 is 14 amino acids. The CDR3 sequence is CASSLKAGYNEQFF. CDR3 nucleotides: TGTGCCAGCAGCTTAAAAGCGGGCTACAATGAGCAGTTCTTC.

This chain links TRBV9 with TRBJ2-1; 7 bases align to TRBD2. V shed 3 bases and J 2 bases; nucleotides not matched to a gene: 5. The CDR3 consists of 15 residues. CDR1 is SGDLS, CDR2 YYNGEE, per germline. The CDR3 loop reads CASSESGTPYNEQFF. As DNA, the CDR3 is TGTGCCAGCAGCGAGAGCGGGACCCCCTACAATGAGCAGTTCTTC.

The chain couples TRBV19 to TRBJ1-1; tentatively, D is TRBD1 (5 bases). This CDR3 has 12 amino acids. Germline CDR1 LNHDA, CDR2 SQIVND (reference sequence). The germline V and J ends were trimmed by 6 bases and 1 base, with 6 bases remaining between them. The CDR3 loop is CASRQENTEAFF. CDR3 coding DNA: TGTGCCAGTAGACAGGAGAACACTGAAGCTTTCTTT.

This rearrangement joins TRBV6-4 to TRBJ1-1; tentative D call: TRBD1 (6 bases). Germline V CDR1 and CDR2: MRHNA, SNTAGT. The CDR3 has 15 residues. The ends were cut back, 0 bases at V and 1 base at J, with 9 bases in the middle. CDR3 nucleotide sequence: TGTGCCAGCAGTGACTCGGGACACGAGAACACTGAAGCTTTCTTT. Its protein is CASSDSGHENTEAFF.

This chain links TRBV3-1 (or the pseudogene TRBV3-2) with TRBJ2-3; D not resolved. Trimming removed 3 bases at V and 1 base at J, with 11 bases between. Germline CDR1 is LGHDT and CDR2 is YNNKEL (reference sequence). The CDR3 runs to 15 residues. CDR3 sequence (DNA): TGTGCCAGCAGCCAGAGGCTAGGCCGCACAGATACGCAGTATTTT. It encodes CASSQRLGRTDTQYF.

The chain combines TRBV5-1 with TRBJ2-2, with a possible D match to TRBD1 (5 bases). This CDR3 region has 19 residues. V lost 0 bases, J lost 3 bases, and 21 bases lay in between. Per germline, CDR1 SGHRS and CDR2 YFSETQ. The CDR3 bases are TGCGCCAGCAGCTTGGTCGGATCAGGAAGCAGGGCCTACACCGGGGAGCTGTTTTTT. This gives the protein CASSLVGSGSRAYTGELFF.